The T cell receptor beta chain described here comes from a study of siplizumab effects on memory and regulatory T cells. Findings of the study overall: Alloreactive sequences traceable to unstimulated CD4+ memory cells declined significantly under siplizumab.

This clone appeared once. Its cognate antigen is unknown. V was pared by 2 bases and J by 9 bases, with 8 bases between. Germline V gene sequence: CDR1 GTSNPN, CDR2 SVGIG (reference sequence). The CDR3 is made up of 11 amino acids. Here immunoSEQ multiplex PCR was the method, and the copy in TCRdb shows in-frame clones only, minus some. The sample carries 85,000 to 130,000 clones, roughly 93% recorded once. The clonotype comes from a human donor in good health. The specimen was Tregs sorted from blood. The chain links TRBV30 to TRBJ2-1; D ambiguous. CDR3 sequence (DNA): TGTGCCTGGAGTCGGGTGGCTGAGCAGTTCTTC. The encoded protein is CAWSRVAEQFF.